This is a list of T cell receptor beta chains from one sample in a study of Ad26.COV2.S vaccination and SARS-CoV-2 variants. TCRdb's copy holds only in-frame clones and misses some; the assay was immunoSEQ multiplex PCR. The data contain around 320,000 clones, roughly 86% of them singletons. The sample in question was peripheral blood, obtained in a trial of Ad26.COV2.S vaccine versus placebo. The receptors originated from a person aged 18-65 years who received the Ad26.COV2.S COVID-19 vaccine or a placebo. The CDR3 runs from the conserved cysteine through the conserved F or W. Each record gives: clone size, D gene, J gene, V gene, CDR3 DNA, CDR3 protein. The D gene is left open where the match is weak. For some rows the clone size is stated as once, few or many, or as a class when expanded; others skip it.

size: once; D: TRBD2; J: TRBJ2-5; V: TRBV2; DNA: TGTGCCAGCAGTGCCGGGGGACGAGGTGGACTAGGGACCCAGTACTTC; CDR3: CASSAGGRGGLGTQYF
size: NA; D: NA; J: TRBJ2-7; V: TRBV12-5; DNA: TGTGCTAGTGGTTTGTTTGCCTACGAGCAGTACTTC; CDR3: CASGLFAYEQYF
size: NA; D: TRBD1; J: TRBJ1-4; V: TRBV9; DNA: TGTGCCAGCAGCCTGGGACAGAAGAATGAAAAACTGTTTTTT; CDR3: CASSLGQKNEKLFF
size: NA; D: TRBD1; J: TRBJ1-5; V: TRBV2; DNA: TGTGCCAGCAGTGGACAGGGGGGCGAGTATCAGCCCCAGCATTTT; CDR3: CASSGQGGEYQPQHF
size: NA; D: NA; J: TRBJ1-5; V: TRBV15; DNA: TGTGCCACCAGCAGAGGGGGCCAGCACGGAAATCAGCCCCAGCATTTT; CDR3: CATSRGGQHGNQPQHF
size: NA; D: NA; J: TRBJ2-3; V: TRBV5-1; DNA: TGCGCCAGCAGCACCGGACAGGTGCGGGGAGATACGCAGTATTTT; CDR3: CASSTGQVRGDTQYF
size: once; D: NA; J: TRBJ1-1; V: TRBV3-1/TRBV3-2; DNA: TGTGCCAGCAGCCTCAGACTGAACACTGAAGCTTTCTTT; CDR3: CASSLRLNTEAFF
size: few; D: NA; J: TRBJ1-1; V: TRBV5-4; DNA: TGTGCCAGCAGCTGGCCGGGACACCAGAACACTGAAGCTTTCTTT; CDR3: CASSWPGHQNTEAFF
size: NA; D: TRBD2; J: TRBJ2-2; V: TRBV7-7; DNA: TGTGCTAGCAGCCCTCCGGGACTAGCGGGCTTAACCGGGGAGCTGTTTTTT; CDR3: CASSPPGLAGLTGELFF
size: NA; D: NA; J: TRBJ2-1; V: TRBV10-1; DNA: TGCGCCACCTCACAGGGGGGGCGACAGTTCTTC; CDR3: CATSQGGRQFF
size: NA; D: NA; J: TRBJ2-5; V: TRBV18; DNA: TGTGCCAGCTCACCGCAGAGGGAGGAGACCCAGTACTTC; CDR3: CASSPQREETQYF
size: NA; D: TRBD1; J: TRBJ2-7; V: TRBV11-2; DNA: TGTGCCAGCAGCACCAACAGGGGAAAGGGTGTCTACGAGCAGTACTTC; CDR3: CASSTNRGKGVYEQYF
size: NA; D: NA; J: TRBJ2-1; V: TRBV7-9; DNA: TGTGCCAGCAGTAAAACGGGGGACGTTCCGCCCGAGCAGTTCTTC; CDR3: CASSKTGDVPPEQFF
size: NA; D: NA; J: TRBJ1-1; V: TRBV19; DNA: TGTGCCAGTAGTACCCTGGGGACATTTAACACTGAAGCTTTCTTT; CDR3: CASSTLGTFNTEAFF
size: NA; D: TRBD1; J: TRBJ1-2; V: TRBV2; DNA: TGTGCCAGCAGTGGGGCCGGGACAGGGTATTCTGGCTACACCTTC; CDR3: CASSGAGTGYSGYTF
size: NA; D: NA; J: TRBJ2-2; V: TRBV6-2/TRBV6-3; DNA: TGTGCCAGCAGCACAGGGTTTACCGGGGAGCTGTTTTTT; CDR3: CASSTGFTGELFF
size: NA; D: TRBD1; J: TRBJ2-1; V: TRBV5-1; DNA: TGCGCCAGCAGCCCGGGGGGACAGGGGTACAATGAGCAGTTCTTC; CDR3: CASSPGGQGYNEQFF
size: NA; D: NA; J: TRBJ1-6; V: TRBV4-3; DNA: TGCGCCAGCAGCCAAGATCTGGGAGGAAGCTCCTATAATTCACCCCTCCACTTT; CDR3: CASSQDLGGSSYNSPLHF